Given below is one T cell receptor beta chain in context. It lacks a known antigen. It has no much larger one-base neighbor in the sample; base qualities were not kept. The CDR3, cysteine through phenylalanine, is 15 amino acids long. The kept DNA is CDR3 alone, 45 bases in frame from the first base. V and J are trimmed by 5 bases and 0 bases, and the gene matches miss 6 bases of the junction. The germline V gene (reference sequence) supplies CDR1 SEHNR and CDR2 FQNEAQ. Donors were healthy HIV-negative adults with no recently reported acute infections or vaccinations. Every donor was a Caucasian adult residing in Nashville, Tennessee, USA. Magnetic negative selection was used to enrich CD4+ T cells, after which naive cells were positively selected on CD45RA and the negative fraction became the memory subset. Blood was obtained by leukapheresis, after which PBMCs were separated by Ficoll-Histopaque density gradient centrifugation and cryopreserved in liquid nitrogen vapor phase. Purity and quantity of every magnetically sorted T cell population were checked by analytical flow cytometry. From each sorted fraction, genomic DNA was isolated and quantified by UV absorbance on a Nanodrop 2000c.

Using the deep immunoSEQ assay, TCR CDR3 regions were amplified from genomic DNA by multiplex PCR. Extracted genomic DNA from each cell subset was spread evenly across all wells of several immunoSEQ 96-well plates, with each plate serving as a replicate. Each replicate PCR for sorted subsets received about 220 ng genomic DNA, equal to roughly 30,000 T cell genomes. Purified libraries were quantified with a Qubit 3.0 fluorometer, sized on a Bioanalyzer 2100, and re-quantified with the KAPA Library Quantification kit. A separate single-read 150-cycle Illumina NextSeq 550 flow cell was used to sequence each immunoSEQ 96-well plate. For the original study's pipeline: Because only junctional sequences without quality scores were contained in the immunoSEQ output, filtering matching that applied to full-length reads could not be performed. To assign V/J genes and CDR3, sequences were annotated using PyIR, a Python wrapper for IgBLAST v1.9, with IMGT germline references. Reads with weak V/J assignments (E-value above 1e-6), missing CDR3, stop codons, out-of-frame junctions, or ambiguous translated residues were removed. A V3J clonotype was defined by an identical inferred V gene, J gene, and CDR3 amino acid sequence. To compute the percentage overlap between repertoires, the number of shared unique clonotypes was divided by the size of the smaller repertoire. Richness of each repertoire was evaluated using RTK rarefaction, the Chao1 estimator, and Recon v2.1 estimates of unobserved clonotypes. Generation probabilities were computed with OLGA for all TCRbeta clonotypes obtained by the gDNA method from several donors. This immuneACCESS table, as held by TCRdb, lists in-frame sequences with V and J called but not all clones. Of the missing ones, under half trace to an unresolved V gene in checked studies; the others have no known cause. V, J and clone size are taken as reported in that table, and D and trimming were inferred from the DNA itself. The sample includes more than 2 million clones, with 90% to 96% observed a single time. Of the sample, more than 0.1% falls within the top ten clones.

The data stem from a study of shared clonotypes between healthy human individuals (dated by TCRdb to 2020 to 2021). With regard to the full study: The cohort comprised a couple of women and a few men aged 18 to 49 years. Each donor's leukapheresis produced roughly between roughly 0.85 and 10 billion PBMCs. The study deeply sequenced blood TCR repertoires of several healthy adults to estimate repertoire size and the extent of clonotype sharing between individuals. For each donor, three plates each were used for CD4 naive and CD4 memory, two plates were used for CD8 naive, and one plate was used for CD8 memory. Different laboratories and diverse techniques were used to prepare libraries and sequence TCR repertoires, to increase sequencing depth and limit assay-specific biases.

Here is what the overall study found, with its caveats: Clonotypes shared by all four sorted-subset donors showed higher generation probabilities than non-shared clonotypes. About 5% of naive CD4, approximately 3.7% of naive CD8, approximately 2% of memory CD4, and 0.4% of memory CD8 clonotypes were shared across several donors. Based on pairwise subsampling, the degree of clonotype sharing among donors was expected to be affected by sequencing depth. Only blood was sampled, and tissue TCR repertoires likely differ from those in blood. Incomplete sequencing was indicated by rarefaction of sorted-subset datasets, despite the large sequencing depth. The small number of donors limited the genetic and exposure-history diversity represented. Larger estimated clonotype richness was generally found for naive subsets than for memory subsets.

The sequence came from a man younger than 35 in good health. The chain is encoded by TRBV7-9 joined to TRBJ2-7; 8 nucleotides in the junction match TRBD2. Sequencing was done on a sample of naive CD4+ T cells sorted from blood. The cell subset or site label here, explained by the study, means: CD45RA+ positively selected. Here the CDR3 is given as CASSLPSGHSYEQYF. The nucleotide sequence reads TGTGCCAGCAGCCTACCTAGCGGGCACTCCTACGAGCAGTACTTC. Extended through the reference TRBV7-9 and TRBJ2-7 proteins, this CDR3 yields the full variable domain: DTGVSQNPRHKITKRGQNVTFRCDPISEHNRLYWYRQTLGQGPEFLTYFQNEAQLEKSRLLSDRFSAERPKGSFSTLEIQRTEQGDSAMYLCASSLPSGHSYEQYFGPGTRLTVT.